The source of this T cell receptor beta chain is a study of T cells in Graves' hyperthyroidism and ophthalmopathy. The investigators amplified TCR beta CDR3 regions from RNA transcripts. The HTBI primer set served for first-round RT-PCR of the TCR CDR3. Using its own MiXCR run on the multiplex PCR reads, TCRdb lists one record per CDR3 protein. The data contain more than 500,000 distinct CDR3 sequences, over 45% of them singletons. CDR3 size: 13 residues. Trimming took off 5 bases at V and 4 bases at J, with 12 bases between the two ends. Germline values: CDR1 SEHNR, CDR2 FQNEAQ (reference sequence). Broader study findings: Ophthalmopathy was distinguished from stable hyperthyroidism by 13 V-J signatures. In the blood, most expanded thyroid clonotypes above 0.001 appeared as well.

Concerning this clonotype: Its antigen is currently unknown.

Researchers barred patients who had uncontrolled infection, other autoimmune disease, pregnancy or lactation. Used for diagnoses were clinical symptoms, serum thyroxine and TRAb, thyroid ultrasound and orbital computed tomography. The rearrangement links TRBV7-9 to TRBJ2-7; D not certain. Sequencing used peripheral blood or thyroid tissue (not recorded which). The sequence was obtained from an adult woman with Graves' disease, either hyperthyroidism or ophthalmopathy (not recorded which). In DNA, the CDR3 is TGTGCCAGCAGCCCCGGCCTGGATTACGAGCAGTACTTC. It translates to CASSPGLDYEQYF.